The clone carrying this T cell receptor (beta chain) was picked up many times. The data were obtained in a study of T cells in Graves' hyperthyroidism and ophthalmopathy. The V and J ends lost 5 bases and 8 bases, in that order; junction bases with no gene match: 2. Germline assignment: CDR1 SGHAT and CDR2 FQNNGV. This CDR3 region has 11 residues. The patients, who ranged from 18 to 65 in age, presented with newly diagnosed hyperthyroidism lasting under 2 months. Lactation, pregnancy, other autoimmune disease or uncontrolled infection led to exclusion of patients. Each diagnosis drew on symptoms, thyroxine, TRAb, thyroid ultrasound and orbital computed tomography findings. TCR beta CDR3 regions were amplified from RNA transcripts. The HTBI set primed first-round TCR CDR3 RT-PCR. TCRdb fed the multiplex PCR reads into MiXCR, producing one record per CDR3 protein. The sample consists of under 250,000 distinct CDR3 sequences, 15% to 20% of them appearing once.

This sequence originates from a man aged 50-59 years with Graves' hyperthyroidism. The sequencing sample was made of blood. This chain uses TRBV11-2 with TRBJ1-2; 7 bases fit TRBD1. This CDR3 is CASSRQGGYTF. In DNA, the CDR3 is TGTGCCAGCAGCCGACAGGGAGGCTACACCTTC.